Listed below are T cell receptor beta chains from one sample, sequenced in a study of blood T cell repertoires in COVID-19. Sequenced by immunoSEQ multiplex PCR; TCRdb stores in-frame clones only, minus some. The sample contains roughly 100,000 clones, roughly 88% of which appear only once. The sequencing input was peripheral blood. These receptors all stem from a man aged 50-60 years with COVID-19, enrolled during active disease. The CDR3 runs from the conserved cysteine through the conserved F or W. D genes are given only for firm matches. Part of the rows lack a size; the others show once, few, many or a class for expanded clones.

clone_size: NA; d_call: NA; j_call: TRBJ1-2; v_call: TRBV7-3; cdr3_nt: TGTGCCAGCAGCCAAACGGGACTACCAGGGGAAAGCACCTTC; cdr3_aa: CASSQTGLPGESTF
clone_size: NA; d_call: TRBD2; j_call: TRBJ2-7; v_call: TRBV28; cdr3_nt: TGTGCCAGCAGTTCCCGACTAGCGGGGGGAATCGGTTACGAGCAGTACTTC; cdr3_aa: CASSSRLAGGIGYEQYF
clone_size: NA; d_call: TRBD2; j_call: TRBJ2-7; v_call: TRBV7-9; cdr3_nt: TGTGCCAGCAGACCGGGACTAGCGGGGGCGTACGAGCAGTACTTC; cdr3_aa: CASRPGLAGAYEQYF
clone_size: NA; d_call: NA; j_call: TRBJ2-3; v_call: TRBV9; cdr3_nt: TGTGCCAGCAGCGTAGATGCCACCACAGGGGATACGCAGTATTTT; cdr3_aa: CASSVDATTGDTQYF
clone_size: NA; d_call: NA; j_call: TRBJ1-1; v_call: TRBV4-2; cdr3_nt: TGTGCCAGCAGCCACCCGACAGCGAACACTGAAGCTTTCTTT; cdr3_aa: CASSHPTANTEAFF
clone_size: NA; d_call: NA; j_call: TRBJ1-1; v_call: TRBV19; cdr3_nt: TGTGCCAGTAGTACGCGTACTGAAGCTTTCTTT; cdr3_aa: CASSTRTEAFF
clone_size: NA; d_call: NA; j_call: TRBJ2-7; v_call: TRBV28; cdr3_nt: TGTGCCAGCAGTTTATTGTTGGTGGGAGGAAGCGAGCAGTACTTC; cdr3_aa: CASSLLLVGGSEQYF
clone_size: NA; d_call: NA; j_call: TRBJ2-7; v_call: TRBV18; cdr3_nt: TGTGCCAGCTCACCAGCCGCGGGGACCTACGAGCAGTACTTC; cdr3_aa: CASSPAAGTYEQYF
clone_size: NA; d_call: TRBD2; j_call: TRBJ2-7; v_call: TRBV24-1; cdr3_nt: TGTGCCACCAGTGGAGTCGGGGGGGAGCAGTACTTC; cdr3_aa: CATSGVGGEQYF
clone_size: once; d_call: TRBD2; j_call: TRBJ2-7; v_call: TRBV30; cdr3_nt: TGTGCCTGGAGCGGTACTAGCGGGGCCTCCTACGAGCAGTACTTC; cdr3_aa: CAWSGTSGASYEQYF
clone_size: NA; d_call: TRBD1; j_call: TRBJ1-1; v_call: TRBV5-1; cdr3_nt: TGCGCCAGCAGGGAACAGGGGGCGGCCACTGAAGCTTTCTTT; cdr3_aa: CASREQGAATEAFF
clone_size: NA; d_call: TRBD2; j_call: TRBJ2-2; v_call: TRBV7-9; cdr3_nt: TGTGCCAGCAGCCCCCGCGCTAGCGGGGGCACCGGGGAGCTGTTTTTT; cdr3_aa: CASSPRASGGTGELFF
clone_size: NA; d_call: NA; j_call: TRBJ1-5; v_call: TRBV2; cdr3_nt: TGTGCCAGCGAGGGAGGTGCGAGCAATCAGCCCCAGCATTTT; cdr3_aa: CASEGGASNQPQHF
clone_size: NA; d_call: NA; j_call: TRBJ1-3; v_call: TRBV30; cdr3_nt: TGTGCCTGGAGTGTACTGGGAGGTCCTGGAAACACCATATATTTT; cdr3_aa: CAWSVLGGPGNTIYF
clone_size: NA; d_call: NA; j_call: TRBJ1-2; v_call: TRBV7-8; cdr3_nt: TGTGCCAGCAGCCCAAACGCCGGGACACCTAACGGAGGCTACACCTTC; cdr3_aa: CASSPNAGTPNGGYTF
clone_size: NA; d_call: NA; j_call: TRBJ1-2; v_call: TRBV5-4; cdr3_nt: TGTGCCAGCAGCTTGGTTGTCGGTGTTAACTATGGCTACACCTTC; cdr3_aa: CASSLVVGVNYGYTF
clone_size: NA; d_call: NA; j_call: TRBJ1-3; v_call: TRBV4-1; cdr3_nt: TGCGCCAGCAGCCAAGACGCAGGGTCTGGAAACACCATATATTTT; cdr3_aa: CASSQDAGSGNTIYF
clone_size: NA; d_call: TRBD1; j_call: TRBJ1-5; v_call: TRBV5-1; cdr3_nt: TGCGCCAGCAGCTGGGACAGTCCAAATCAGCCCCAGCATTTT; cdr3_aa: CASSWDSPNQPQHF
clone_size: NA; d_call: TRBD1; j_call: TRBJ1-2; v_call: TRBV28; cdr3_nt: TGTGCCAGCAGTTACATCATTCGGACAGGGGGCGCCTATGGCTACACCTTC; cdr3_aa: CASSYIIRTGGAYGYTF
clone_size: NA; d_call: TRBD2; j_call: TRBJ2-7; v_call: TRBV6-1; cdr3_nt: TGTGCCAGCAGTGAACCTCCCGGGACTAGATCCACCTACGAGCAGTACTTC; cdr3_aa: CASSEPPGTRSTYEQYF
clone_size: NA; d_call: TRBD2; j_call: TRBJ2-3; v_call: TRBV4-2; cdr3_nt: TGTGCCAGCAGCCAGACTAGCGGGGGGGCTTGGGATACGCAGTATTTT; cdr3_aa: CASSQTSGGAWDTQYF
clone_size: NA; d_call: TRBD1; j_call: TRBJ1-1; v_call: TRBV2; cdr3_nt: TGTGCCACCATCCCGGGACAGGGTATGAACACTGAAGCTTTCTTT; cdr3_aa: CATIPGQGMNTEAFF
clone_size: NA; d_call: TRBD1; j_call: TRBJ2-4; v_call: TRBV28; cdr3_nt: TGTGCCAGCAGTCCGACAGGGGGGTTGGCCAAAAACATTCAGTACTTC; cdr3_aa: CASSPTGGLAKNIQYF